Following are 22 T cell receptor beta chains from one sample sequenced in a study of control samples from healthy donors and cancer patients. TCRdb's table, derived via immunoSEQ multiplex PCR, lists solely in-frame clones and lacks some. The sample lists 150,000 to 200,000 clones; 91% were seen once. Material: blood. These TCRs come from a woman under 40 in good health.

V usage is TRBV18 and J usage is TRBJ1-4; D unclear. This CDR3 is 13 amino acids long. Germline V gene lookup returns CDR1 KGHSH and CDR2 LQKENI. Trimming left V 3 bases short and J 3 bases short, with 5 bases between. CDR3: CASSPPPNEKLFF. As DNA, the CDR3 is TGTGCCAGCTCACCCCCGCCTAATGAAAAACTGTTTTTT.

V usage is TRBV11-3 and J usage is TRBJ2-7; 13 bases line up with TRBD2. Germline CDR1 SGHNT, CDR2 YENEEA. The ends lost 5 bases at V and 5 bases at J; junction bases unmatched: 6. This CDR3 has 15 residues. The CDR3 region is CASSQTSGRAHEQYF. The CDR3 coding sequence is TGTGCCAGCAGCCAAACTAGCGGGAGGGCCCACGAGCAGTACTTC.

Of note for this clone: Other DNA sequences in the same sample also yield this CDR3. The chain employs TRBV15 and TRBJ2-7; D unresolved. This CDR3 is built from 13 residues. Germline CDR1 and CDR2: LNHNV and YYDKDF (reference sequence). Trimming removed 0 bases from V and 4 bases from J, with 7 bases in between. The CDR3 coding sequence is TGTGCCACCAGCAGAGATAAAGGGTACGAGCAGTACTTC. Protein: CATSRDKGYEQYF.

The CDR3 is CASSQDYINYGYTF. The CDR3 nucleotides read TGTGCCAGCAGCCAAGATTACATAAACTATGGCTACACCTTC. The J gene is TRBJ1-2, the V gene TRBV4-2, with D hard to call. The germline gives CDR1 LGHNA, CDR2 YNFKEQ. The CDR3 is made up of 14 amino acids. The V and J ends lost 0 bases and 2 bases respectively, with 7 bases between them.

In DNA, the CDR3 is TGTGCCACCAGTGATATCCGGACTAGCGTGGGCACAGATACGCAGTATTTT. This translates into CATSDIRTSVGTDTQYF. The rearrangement joins TRBV24-1 to TRBJ2-3; 9 positions match TRBD2. Germline V gene lookup returns CDR1 KGHDR and CDR2 SFDVKD. After removal of 3 bases from V and 1 base from J, the junction contained 7 bases not matched to a gene. The CDR3 totals 17 residues.

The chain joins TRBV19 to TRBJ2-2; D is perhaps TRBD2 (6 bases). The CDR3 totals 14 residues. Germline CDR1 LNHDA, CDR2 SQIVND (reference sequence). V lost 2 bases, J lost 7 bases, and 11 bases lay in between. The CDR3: CASSITGDSGELFF. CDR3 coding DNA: TGTGCCAGTAGTATAACGGGGGATAGCGGGGAGCTGTTTTTT. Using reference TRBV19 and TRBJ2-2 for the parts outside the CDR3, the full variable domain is DGGITQSPKYLFRKEGQNVTLSCEQNLNHDAMYWYRQDPGQGLRLIYYSQIVNDFQKGDIAEGYSVSREKKESFPLTVTSAQKNPTAFYLCASSITGDSGELFFGEGSRLTVL.

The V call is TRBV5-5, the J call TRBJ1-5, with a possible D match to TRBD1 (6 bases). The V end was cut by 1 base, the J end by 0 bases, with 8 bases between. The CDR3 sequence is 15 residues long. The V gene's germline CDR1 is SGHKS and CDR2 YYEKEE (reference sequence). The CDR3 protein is CASSLWGLSNQPQHF. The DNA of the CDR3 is TGTGCCAGCAGCTTGTGGGGGCTTAGCAATCAGCCCCAGCATTTT.

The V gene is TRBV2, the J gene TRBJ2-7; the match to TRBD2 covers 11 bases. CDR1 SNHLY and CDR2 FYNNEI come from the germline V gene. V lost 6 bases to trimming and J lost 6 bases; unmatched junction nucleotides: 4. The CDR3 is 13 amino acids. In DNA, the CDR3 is TGTGCCAGCAGAGGACTAGCGGGTGCCGAGCAGTACTTC. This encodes CASRGLAGAEQYF.

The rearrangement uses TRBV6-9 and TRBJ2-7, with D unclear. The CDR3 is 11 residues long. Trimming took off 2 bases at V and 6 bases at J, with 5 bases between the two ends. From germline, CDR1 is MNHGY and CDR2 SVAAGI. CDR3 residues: CASSYKSEQYF. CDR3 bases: TGTGCCAGCAGTTATAAGTCCGAGCAGTACTTC.

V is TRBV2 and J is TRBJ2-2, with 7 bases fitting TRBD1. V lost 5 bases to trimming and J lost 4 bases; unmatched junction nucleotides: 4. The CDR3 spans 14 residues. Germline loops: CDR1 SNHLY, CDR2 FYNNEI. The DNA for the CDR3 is TGTGCCAGCAGTATGGGACAGATCACCGGGGAGCTGTTTTTT. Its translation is CASSMGQITGELFF.

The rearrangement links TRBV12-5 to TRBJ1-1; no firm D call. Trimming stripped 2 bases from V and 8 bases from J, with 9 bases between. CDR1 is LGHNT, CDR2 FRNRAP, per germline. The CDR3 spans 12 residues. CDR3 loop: CASGLISGEAFF. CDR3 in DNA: TGTGCTAGTGGTTTGATTTCCGGAGAAGCTTTCTTT.

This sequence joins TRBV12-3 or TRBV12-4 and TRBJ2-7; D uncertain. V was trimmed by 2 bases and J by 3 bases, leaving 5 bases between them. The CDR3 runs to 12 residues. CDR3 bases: TGTGCCAGCAGTTTAAGCCTCTACGAGCAGTACTTC. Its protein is CASSLSLYEQYF.

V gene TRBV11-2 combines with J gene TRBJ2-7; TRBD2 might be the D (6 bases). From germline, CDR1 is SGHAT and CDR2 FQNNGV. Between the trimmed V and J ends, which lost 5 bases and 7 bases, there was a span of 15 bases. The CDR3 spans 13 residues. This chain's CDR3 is CASSLGTAGEQYF. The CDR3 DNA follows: TGTGCCAGCAGCCTAGGGACTGCGGGAGAGCAGTACTTC.

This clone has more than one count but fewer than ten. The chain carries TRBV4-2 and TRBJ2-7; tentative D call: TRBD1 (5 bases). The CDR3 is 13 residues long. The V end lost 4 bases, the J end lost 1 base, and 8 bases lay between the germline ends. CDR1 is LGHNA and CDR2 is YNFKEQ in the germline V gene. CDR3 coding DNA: TGTGCCAGCAGCCGAGACAGATCCTACGAGCAGTACTTC. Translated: CASSRDRSYEQYF.

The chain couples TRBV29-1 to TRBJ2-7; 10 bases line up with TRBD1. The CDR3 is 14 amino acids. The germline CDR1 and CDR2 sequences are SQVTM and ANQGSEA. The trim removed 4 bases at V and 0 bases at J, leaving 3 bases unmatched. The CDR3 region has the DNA TGCAGCGTTGTACGGGACAGGGGCTCCTACGAGCAGTACTTC. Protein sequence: CSVVRDRGSYEQYF.

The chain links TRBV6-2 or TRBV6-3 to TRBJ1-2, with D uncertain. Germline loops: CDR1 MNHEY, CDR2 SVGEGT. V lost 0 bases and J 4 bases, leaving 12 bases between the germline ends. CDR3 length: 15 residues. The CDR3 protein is CASSYSDTDTYGYTF. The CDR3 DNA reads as TGTGCCAGCAGTTACTCGGATACAGATACCTATGGCTACACCTTC.

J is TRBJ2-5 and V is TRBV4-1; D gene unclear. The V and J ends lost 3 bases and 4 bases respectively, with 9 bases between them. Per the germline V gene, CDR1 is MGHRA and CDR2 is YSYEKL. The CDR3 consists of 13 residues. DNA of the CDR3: TGCGCCAGCAGCCACGCGGTCCCAGAGACCCAGTACTTC. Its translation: CASSHAVPETQYF.

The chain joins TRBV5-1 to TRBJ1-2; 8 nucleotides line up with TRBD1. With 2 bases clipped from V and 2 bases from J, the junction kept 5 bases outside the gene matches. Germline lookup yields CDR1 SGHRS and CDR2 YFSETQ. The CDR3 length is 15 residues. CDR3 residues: CASSFIWTGNYGYTF. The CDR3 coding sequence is TGCGCCAGCAGCTTTATTTGGACAGGGAACTATGGCTACACCTTC.

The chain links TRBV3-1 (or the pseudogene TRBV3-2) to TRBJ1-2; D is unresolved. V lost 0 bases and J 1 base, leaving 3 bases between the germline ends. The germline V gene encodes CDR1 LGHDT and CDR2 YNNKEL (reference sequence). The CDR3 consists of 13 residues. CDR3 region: CASSQEYNYGYTF. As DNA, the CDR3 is TGTGCCAGCAGCCAAGAATATAACTATGGCTACACCTTC.

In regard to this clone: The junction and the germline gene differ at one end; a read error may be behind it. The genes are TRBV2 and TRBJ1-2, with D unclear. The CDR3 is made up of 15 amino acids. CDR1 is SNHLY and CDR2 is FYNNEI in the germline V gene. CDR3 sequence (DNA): TGTGCCAGCAGCGAAGCCGGGCTCCGAAAGTATGGCTACACCTTC. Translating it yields CASSEAGLRKYGYTF.

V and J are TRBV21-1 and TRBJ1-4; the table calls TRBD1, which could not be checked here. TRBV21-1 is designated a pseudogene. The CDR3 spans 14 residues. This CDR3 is CASSGTGGGEKLFF. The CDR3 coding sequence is TGTGCCAGCAGCGGAACAGGGGGCGGTGAAAAACTGTTTTTT.

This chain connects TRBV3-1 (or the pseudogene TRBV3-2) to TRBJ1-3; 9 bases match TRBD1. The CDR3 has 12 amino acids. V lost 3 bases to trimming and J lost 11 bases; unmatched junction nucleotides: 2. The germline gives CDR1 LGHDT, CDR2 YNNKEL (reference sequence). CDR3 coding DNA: TGTGCCAGCAGCCAGGGGACAGGGCCCATATATTTT. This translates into CASSQGTGPIYF.